The 15 T cell receptor beta chains presented below share a single source sample, sequenced in a study of shared clonotypes between healthy human individuals. Naive CD8 cells comprised CD45RO-negative, CCR7-positively selected cells, excluding terminally differentiated effector memory CD45RA+ cells. The table came from immunoSEQ multiplex PCR; TCRdb's copy has only in-frame clones and leaves some out. The sample contains about 700,000 clones, around 92% of which appear only once. The sample consisted of naive CD8+ T cells sorted from blood. All receptors come from a man younger than 40 in good health.

This clone was detected once. The chain links TRBV6-5 to TRBJ2-1, with TRBD2 identical over 9 bases. CDR3 length: 16 residues. The junction had 9 bases not matched to a gene; V was cut back by 4 bases and J by 5 bases. Germline V gene lookup returns CDR1 MNHEY and CDR2 SVGAGI. The CDR3 reads CASSSSGIAGDNEQFF. As DNA, the CDR3 is TGTGCCAGCAGTTCCTCAGGGATAGCGGGAGACAATGAGCAGTTCTTC.

The gene calls are TRBV7-6 and TRBJ2-6, with 7 bases lining up with TRBD2. Looked up from germline, CDR1 is SGHVS and CDR2 is FNYEAQ. V gave up 1 base and J gave up 3 bases; unmatched junction bases: 3. The CDR3 totals 16 residues. This CDR3 reads CASSLGEGGGANVLTF. In DNA form, the CDR3 reads TGTGCCAGCAGCTTAGGGGAGGGTGGTGGGGCCAACGTCCTGACTTTC.

The chain recombines TRBV29-1 with TRBJ2-3, with 10 positions matching TRBD2. Germline CDR1 reads SQVTM; CDR2 reads ANQGSEA. V gave up 3 bases and J gave up 3 bases; unmatched junction bases: 9. This CDR3 contains 16 residues. The DNA of the CDR3 is TGCAGCGTTGAGAGGTCTAGCGGGAGATATACAGATACGCAGTATTTT. Translating it yields CSVERSSGRYTDTQYF.

The chain has TRBV27 and TRBJ1-5, with 7 nucleotides matching TRBD1. Germline CDR1 and CDR2: MNHEY and SMNVEV (reference sequence). With V trimmed by 4 bases and J by 6 bases, 6 bases remained unmatched. This CDR3 is 14 amino acids long. The CDR3 coding sequence is TGTGCCAGCAGTTCCGACAGGGCGAGTCAGCCCCAGCATTTT. This translates into CASSSDRASQPQHF.

The chain links TRBV13 to TRBJ1-2; weak D call: TRBD1 (5 bases). The CDR3 is 14 amino acids. CDR1 is PRHDT, CDR2 FYEKMQ, per germline (reference sequence). Between the trimmed V and J ends, which lost 0 bases and 7 bases, there was a span of 12 bases. CDR3 amino acids: CASSLGHSGTGYTF. The DNA for the CDR3 is TGTGCCAGCAGCTTAGGCCACTCCGGGACTGGCTACACCTTC.

The J gene is TRBJ2-1, the V gene TRBV6-1, with a possible D match to TRBD1 (5 bases). CDR3 length: 14 residues. Germline V gene lookup returns CDR1 MNHNS and CDR2 SASEGT. The V end was cut by 7 bases, the J end by 4 bases, with 14 bases between. CDR3 protein: CASIQGNLYNEQFF. Here the CDR3 DNA reads TGTGCCAGCATTCAGGGAAATCTTTACAATGAGCAGTTCTTC.

The chain employs TRBV27 and TRBJ1-1; D may be TRBD1 (6 bases). CDR1 and CDR2 from the germline V gene are MNHEY and SMNVEV (reference sequence). CDR3 size: 12 residues. The V end was cut by 6 bases, the J end by 5 bases, with 10 bases between. The DNA of the CDR3 is TGTGCCAGCAGACAGGGAATAACTGAAGCTTTCTTT. This codes for CASRQGITEAFF.

This chain joins TRBV5-1 and TRBJ2-7; D perhaps matches TRBD1 (6 bases). The germline V and J ends were trimmed by 4 bases and 7 bases, with 9 bases remaining between them. This CDR3 contains 11 residues. Looked up from germline, CDR1 is SGHRS and CDR2 is YFSETQ. This CDR3 reads CASSKGGEQYF. The CDR3 DNA reads TGCGCCAGCAGCAAAGGGGGTGAGCAGTACTTC.

The V call is TRBV7-8, the J call TRBJ2-7; D might be TRBD1 (5 bases). V was clipped by 2 bases and J by 4 bases, with 21 bases between them. The CDR3 has 17 amino acids. CDR1 SGHVS and CDR2 FQNEAQ come from the germline V gene. CDR3 sequence reads: CASSLRKDSSKRYEQYF. CDR3 coding DNA: TGTGCCAGCAGCTTACGGAAAGACAGCTCTAAGAGGTACGAGCAGTACTTC.

The chain carries TRBV7-9 and TRBJ2-3; 12 bases are a match to TRBD1. The CDR3 totals 17 residues. With V trimmed by 3 bases and J by 4 bases, 8 bases remained unmatched. CDR1 is SEHNR, CDR2 FQNEAQ, per germline (reference sequence). The DNA for the CDR3 is TGTGCCAGCAGCTTTTCACCGGGACAGGGGGCGGCAGATACGCAGTATTTT. Amino acid sequence: CASSFSPGQGAADTQYF.

The chain employs TRBV7-2 and TRBJ2-7, with 7 nucleotides matching TRBD2. The CDR3 loop spans 14 amino acids. V gave up 0 bases and J gave up 5 bases; unmatched junction bases: 4. Germline loops: CDR1 SGHTA, CDR2 FQGNSA. The DNA for the CDR3 is TGTGCCAGCAGCTTAGCGGGAGGGAGGAACGAGCAGTACTTC. Translation: CASSLAGGRNEQYF.

The chain is built from TRBV4-2 and TRBJ1-1; D possibly corresponds to TRBD1 (5 bases). Germline CDR1 reads LGHNA; CDR2 reads YNFKEQ. Trimming shortened V by 4 bases and J by 4 bases, and 19 bases separated the two germline ends. This CDR3 is 16 amino acids long. This CDR3 reads CASSLGGGEGSTEAFF. DNA for the CDR3: TGTGCCAGCAGCCTGGGTGGGGGTGAAGGGTCCACTGAAGCTTTCTTT.

J is TRBJ1-2 and V is TRBV5-8; a weak D match, TRBD1 (6 bases). The CDR3 has 16 residues. The germline V gene has CDR1 SGHTS and CDR2 YDEGEE. V shed 2 bases and J shed 2 bases, with 16 bases lying between them. In nucleotides, the CDR3 is TGTGCCAGCAGCTTCGGGGGGCTCCATACCAACTATGGCTACACCTTC. Its translation is CASSFGGLHTNYGYTF.

V is TRBV9 and J is TRBJ1-5; weak D call: TRBD1 (5 bases). The germline CDR1 and CDR2 sequences are SGDLS and YYNGEE. The CDR3 runs to 15 residues. With 4 bases removed from V and 1 base from J, the gap between germline ends came to 12 bases. This CDR3 is CASSLGPLSNQPQHF. As DNA, the CDR3 is TGTGCCAGCAGCTTGGGACCGTTAAGCAATCAGCCCCAGCATTTT.

The chain joins TRBV27 to TRBJ2-7; maybe TRBD2 (6 bases). The CDR3 covers 14 residues. Germline assignment: CDR1 MNHEY and CDR2 SMNVEV (reference sequence). V shed 4 bases and J shed 3 bases, with 13 bases lying between them. CDR3 amino acids: CASSYRVGGYEQYF. The CDR3 bases are TGTGCCAGCAGTTACCGGGTCGGGGGCTACGAGCAGTACTTC.